The count of the clone carrying this T cell receptor beta chain is one. Its target is unknown. Germline CDR1 is LNHDA and CDR2 is SQIVND (reference sequence). V was pared by 6 bases and J by 3 bases, with 4 bases of the junction left unmatched. The CDR3 contains 14 residues. This sample was included in a study of cytomegalovirus exposure and HLA in healthy donors. Study background: The platform used for the roughly 130 validation repertoires matched that of the roughly 700 first-cohort repertoires, a later analysis reported. General study findings and limits: The classifier reportedly diagnosed cytomegalovirus status with high sensitivity and specificity. Within the 95 to 150 validation repertoires, first-cohort TCR clusters tended to co-occur, according to a later analysis.

The donors were part of the 120-subject validation cohort, which stood apart from the approximately 670-subject first cohort. Some clones are missing from TCRdb's copy, which holds only in-frame ones; the method was immunoSEQ multiplex PCR. The repertoire holds 150,000 to 200,000 clones, around 84% seen once, with roughly 7% in the top ten. The chain uses TRBV19 and TRBJ2-3, with 9 bases fitting TRBD1. This receptor was taken from a man between 18 and 29 years old in good health and CMV-seropositive. The source material was PBMCs. The CDR3 nucleotides are TGTGCCAGTAGGCCGGGACAGGGAACAGATACGCAGTATTTT. Protein product: CASRPGQGTDTQYF.